The 4 T cell receptor beta chains presented below share a single source sample, sequenced in a study of vaccination effects on CD4 cells after COVID-19. Before sequencing took place, the ViraFEST assay used viral peptide pools to expand antigen-specific CD4+ T cells. Once cultured for 10 to 11 days, the cells underwent separation to obtain CD4+ T cells. Measured with immunoSEQ multiplex PCR; TCRdb has only the in-frame clones, and not every one. This sample has some 79,000 clones, with around 76% found just once. For these TCRs, the target antigens are not known. Sequencing was performed on CD4+ T cells from PBMCs cultured with HCoV-229E spike peptides, taken before COVID-19 vaccination. The receptors come from a human donor who received a COVID-19 vaccine.

The chain recombines TRBV29-1 with TRBJ2-1; D not certain. Trimming shortened V by 1 base and J by 0 bases, and 7 bases separated the two germline ends. The CDR3 is 14 amino acids. Germline CDR1 and CDR2: SQVTM and ANQGSEA. In DNA form, the CDR3 reads TGCAGCGTTGAAGGGGATAGCTCCTACAATGAGCAGTTCTTC. Translation gives CSVEGDSSYNEQFF.

The chain has TRBV5-1 and TRBJ1-4; no clear D. The CDR3 has 15 amino acids. Germline V CDR1 and CDR2: SGHRS, YFSETQ. The germline V and J ends were trimmed by 0 bases and 3 bases, with 9 bases remaining between them. CDR3 sequence: CASSLGTPANEKLFF. In nucleotides, the CDR3 is TGCGCCAGCAGCTTGGGGACCCCGGCTAATGAAAAACTGTTTTTT.

Here the CDR3 DNA reads TGTGCCAGCAAAGCCCGAGTCTCCTCTAACTATGGCTACACCTTC. It yields the protein CASKARVSSNYGYTF. The rearrangement uses TRBV6-4 and TRBJ1-2; no clear D. The CDR3 totals 15 residues. V was trimmed by 7 bases and J by 0 bases, leaving 15 bases between them. Germline lookup yields CDR1 MRHNA and CDR2 SNTAGT.

This rearrangement joins TRBV5-1 to TRBJ2-5, with 8 nucleotides matching TRBD1. In germline, CDR1 is SGHRS, CDR2 YFSETQ. CDR3 length: 13 amino acids. V shed 4 bases and J 3 bases; nucleotides not matched to a gene: 2. This CDR3 reads CASSATGEETQYF. CDR3 bases: TGCGCCAGCAGCGCGACAGGGGAAGAGACCCAGTACTTC. Variable domain in full (rest from reference TRBV5-1 and TRBJ2-5): KAGVTQTPRYLIKTRGQQVTLSCSPISGHRSVSWYQQTPGQGLQFLFEYFSETQRNKGNFPGRFSGRQFSNSRSEMNVSTLELGDSALYLCASSATGEETQYFGPGTRLLVL.